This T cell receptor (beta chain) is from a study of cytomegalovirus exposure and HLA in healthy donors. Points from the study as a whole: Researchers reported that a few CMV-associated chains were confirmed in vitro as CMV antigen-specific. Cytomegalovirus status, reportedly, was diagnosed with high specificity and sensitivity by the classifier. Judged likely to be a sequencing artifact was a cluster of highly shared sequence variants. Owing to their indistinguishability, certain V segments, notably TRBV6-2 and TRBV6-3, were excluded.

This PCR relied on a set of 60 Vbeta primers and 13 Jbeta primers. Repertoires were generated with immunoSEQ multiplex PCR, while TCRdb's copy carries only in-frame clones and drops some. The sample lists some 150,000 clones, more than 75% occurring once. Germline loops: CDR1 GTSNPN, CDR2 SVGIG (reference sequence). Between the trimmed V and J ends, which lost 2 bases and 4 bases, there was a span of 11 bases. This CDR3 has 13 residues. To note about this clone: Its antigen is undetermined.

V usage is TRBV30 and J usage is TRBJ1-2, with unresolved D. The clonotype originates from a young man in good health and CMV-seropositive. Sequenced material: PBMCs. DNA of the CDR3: TGTGCCTGGAGTATTGAGGCAAGCTATGGCTACACCTTC. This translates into CAWSIEASYGYTF.